These 29 T cell receptor beta chains came from one sample sequenced in a study of T cell repertoires in cytomegalovirus infection. TCRdb used MiXCR to reprocess the reads, holding one entry per CDR3 protein. The data hold about 480,000 distinct CDR3 sequences, with 30% to 35% observed a single time. These receptors' targets are unknown. The sequencing here drew on cultured PBMCs, taken from culture after CMV antigen stimulation. The source of these receptors is a human donor in good health (CMV status not recorded). Some clones in this sample may be carry-over from other donors' samples.

At least ten counts were recorded for this clonotype. The chain has TRBV7-8 and TRBJ2-7, with 8 nucleotides matching TRBD2. V trimming: 7 bases; J trimming: 6 bases; junction bases outside the gene matches: 20. Germline V lookup: CDR1 SGHVS, CDR2 FQNEAQ. The CDR3 spans 17 residues. The CDR3 DNA sequence: TGTGCCAGCAACATAAACTTACTAGCGGCTAATCGGGGCGAGCAGTACTTC. It translates to CASNINLLAANRGEQYF. Full variable domain (outside the CDR3, taken from reference TRBV7-8 and TRBJ2-7): GAGVSQSPRYKVAKRGQDVALRCDPISGHVSLFWYQQALGQGPEFLTYFQNEAQLDKSGLPSDRFFAERPEGSVSTLKIQRTQQEDSAVYLCASNINLLAANRGEQYFGPGTRLTVT.

The rearrangement joins TRBV7-2 to TRBJ2-7; 10 bases line up with TRBD2. The length of the CDR3 is 16 residues. Germline CDR1 reads SGHTA; CDR2 reads FQGNSA. The junction had 8 bases not matched to a gene; V was cut back by 4 bases and J by 2 bases. The CDR3 here is CASSWASGRGPYEQYV. The CDR3 DNA reads as TGTGCCAGCAGCTGGGCTAGCGGGAGAGGCCCCTACGAGCAGTACGTC.

Only a few counts were recorded for this clonotype. The rearrangement uses TRBV6-5 and TRBJ2-7, with TRBD2 matching 12 bases. Trimming removed 6 bases from V and 2 bases from J; junction bases left unmatched: 5. Looked up from germline, CDR1 is MNHEY and CDR2 is SVGAGI. This CDR3 has 15 amino acids. This CDR3 reads CASSPTSGRTYEQYF. CDR3 bases: TGTGCCAGCAGCCCTACTAGCGGGAGGACCTACGAGCAGTACTTC.

The chain carries TRBV5-4 and TRBJ1-2, with D perhaps TRBD1 (5 bases). This CDR3 contains 16 residues. Trimming removed 4 bases at V and 4 bases at J, with 20 bases between. CDR1 and CDR2 (germline): SGHNT, YYREEE (reference sequence). The CDR3, as DNA: TGTGCCAGCAGCCTCACGGGGGGAACACGTCTCTATGGCTACACCTTC. It encodes CASSLTGGTRLYGYTF.

This clonotype was counted between two and nine times. J is TRBJ2-2 and V is TRBV5-5; 12 bases are shared with TRBD2. CDR3 size: 17 residues. The trim removed 2 bases at V and 0 bases at J, leaving 2 bases unmatched. From germline, CDR1 is SGHKS and CDR2 YYEKEE (reference sequence). The CDR3 region is CASSFLAGGPNTGELFF. In DNA form, the CDR3 reads TGTGCCAGCAGCTTCCTAGCGGGAGGGCCGAACACCGGGGAGCTGTTTTTT. The variable domain in full, completed from reference TRBV5-5 and TRBJ2-2, reads DAGVTQSPTHLIKTRGQQVTLRCSPISGHKSVSWYQQVLGQGPQFIFQYYEKEERGRGNFPDRFSARQFPNYSSELNVNALLLGDSALYLCASSFLAGGPNTGELFFGEGSRLTVL.

This clonotype has a handful of counts. The CDR3 DNA is TGTGCCAGCAGTTTATTAGTTCCCACGTTACTCAGGGGGCCTAGGGGCCTCGATGAAAAACTGTTTTTT. It translates to CASSLLVPTLLRGPRGLDEKLFF. This chain uses TRBV27 with TRBJ1-4; 8 bases align to TRBD1. The CDR3 length is 23 residues. The germline V gene encodes CDR1 MNHEY and CDR2 SMNVEV (reference sequence). V lost 1 base to trimming and J lost 6 bases; unmatched junction nucleotides: 28.

The rearrangement links TRBV29-1 to TRBJ2-3; the D is unclear. The germline CDR1 and CDR2 sequences are SQVTM and ANQGSEA. The V gene lost 3 bases and the J gene lost 5 bases, with 9 bases spanning the gap. The CDR3 totals 12 residues. DNA for the CDR3: TGCAGCGTTGACGAATCTGGAGATACGCAGTATTTT. Translating it yields CSVDESGDTQYF.

The sample holds one count of this clonotype. Compared with germline, one end of the junction differs, possibly owing to a read error. V usage is TRBV4-1 and J usage is TRBJ2-1; possibly TRBD2 for D (5 bases). Germline lookup yields CDR1 MGHRA and CDR2 YSYEKL. CDR3 length: 23 residues. The CDR3 spells CASSQVPGRASIVSGDSYNAQFF. CDR3 nucleotides: TGTGCCAGCAGCCAAGTTCCGGGCCGGGCTAGCATAGTTTCAGGTGACTCCTACAATGCGCAGTTCTTC.

This clonotype turned up a few times. The J gene is TRBJ2-7, the V gene TRBV9; no firm D call. The length of the CDR3 is 13 residues. The germline V gene encodes CDR1 SGDLS and CDR2 YYNGEE. Trimming took off 3 bases at V and 4 bases at J, with 11 bases between the two ends. The DNA of the CDR3 is TGTGCCAGCAGCGGGTCCATTGGATACGAGCAGTACTTC. Its translation: CASSGSIGYEQYF. Complete variable domain (other parts from reference TRBV9 and TRBJ2-7): DSGVTQTPKHLITATGQRVTLRCSPRSGDLSVYWYQQSLDQGLQFLIQYYNGEERAKGNILERFSAQQFPDLHSELNLSSLELGDSALYFCASSGSIGYEQYFGPGTRLTVT.

This clonotype was seen only a few times. The chain is built from TRBV29-1 and TRBJ2-1; TRBD2 agrees at 9 bases. V trimming: 2 bases; J trimming: 8 bases; junction bases outside the gene matches: 7. Per the germline V gene, CDR1 is SQVTM and CDR2 is ANQGSEA. The CDR3 consists of 14 residues. CDR3 residues: CSVESGLASDEQFF. For the CDR3, the DNA is TGCAGCGTTGAATCGGGACTAGCAAGCGATGAGCAGTTCTTC.

This chain joins TRBV6-1 and TRBJ2-7; 9 bases are a match to TRBD1. The CDR3 length is 13 residues. Germline assignment: CDR1 MNHNS and CDR2 SASEGT. The V and J ends lost 6 bases and 6 bases, in that order; junction bases with no gene match: 6. The chain's CDR3 is CASSLGQGFEQYV. The CDR3 bases are TGTGCCAGCAGCCTCGGACAGGGGTTCGAGCAGTACGTC.

This clonotype was counted only a few times. The chain's CDR3 is CASRSQKNTEAFF. The CDR3, as DNA: TGTGCCAGCAGGTCGCAAAAAAACACTGAAGCTTTCTTT. V and J are TRBV6-1 and TRBJ1-1; D not certain. Germline CDR1 and CDR2: MNHNS and SASEGT. This CDR3 has 13 residues. Deletions cut 6 bases from V and 2 bases from J, with 10 bases between.

The chain carries TRBV7-8 and TRBJ1-3, with D possibly TRBD1 on 6 matching bases. Germline V gene sequence: CDR1 SGHVS, CDR2 FQNEAQ. Trimming removed 8 bases at V and 6 bases at J, with 17 bases between. The CDR3 is made up of 14 amino acids. CDR3 in amino acids: CASGVRAGENTIYF. Here the CDR3 DNA reads TGTGCCAGCGGAGTGAGGGCAGGGGAAAACACCATATATTTT.

This clonotype was recorded a few times. V is TRBV6-2 or TRBV6-3 and J is TRBJ2-7, with D hard to call. Germline CDR1 MNHEY, CDR2 SVGEGT. This CDR3 is 17 amino acids long. V dropped 0 bases and J dropped 0 bases, with 15 bases sitting between them. The CDR3 here is CASSYSVRQPSSYEQYF. The CDR3 DNA reads as TGTGCCAGCAGTTACTCGGTACGGCAGCCTAGCTCCTACGAGCAGTACTTC.

The V call is TRBV6-1, the J call TRBJ2-7, with 9 bases aligning to TRBD1. V lost 0 bases, J lost 7 bases, and 4 bases stayed unmatched. The CDR3 runs to 14 residues. Germline V gives CDR1 MNHNS, CDR2 SASEGT. Here the CDR3 reads CASSEAQGTGEQYF. DNA of the CDR3: TGTGCCAGCAGTGAAGCGCAGGGGACAGGGGAGCAGTACTTC.

V usage is TRBV5-6 and J usage is TRBJ2-3; weak D call: TRBD1 (5 bases). Between the trimmed V and J ends, which lost 0 bases and 2 bases, there was a span of 16 bases. The CDR3 has 17 amino acids. Germline V CDR1 and CDR2: SGHDT, YYEEEE. The CDR3 DNA reads as TGTGCCAGCAGCTTGGAAGTCTCTCGCAGGGCCACAGATACGCAGTATTTT. Amino acids: CASSLEVSRRATDTQYF.

This clonotype has more than one count but fewer than ten. This rearrangement joins TRBV27 to TRBJ1-2; no firm D call. Germline-derived CDR1 and CDR2 are MNHEY and SMNVEV (reference sequence). V gave up 2 bases and J gave up 3 bases, with 7 bases separating them. The CDR3 runs 13 residues. CDR3 sequence reads: CASSLQAHYGYTF. CDR3 DNA sequence: TGTGCCAGCAGTTTACAGGCGCACTATGGCTACACCTTC.

The chain combines TRBV28 with TRBJ2-3; D is ambiguous. The germline gives CDR1 MDHEN, CDR2 SYDVKM. The CDR3 totals 16 residues. Deletions cut 9 bases from V and 3 bases from J, with 22 bases between. The DNA of the CDR3 is TGTGCCAGTCCTTCTTCTGGAGTAGTCCCAACAGATACGCAGTATTTT. Its translation is CASPSSGVVPTDTQYF.

The V call is TRBV7-2, the J call TRBJ2-1; D is undetermined. The V and J ends lost 4 bases and 3 bases respectively, with 16 bases between them. Germline CDR1 and CDR2: SGHTA and FQGNSA. This CDR3 spans 16 amino acids. As DNA, the CDR3 is TGTGCCAGCAGCTCGGAACCTAGGATCATCTACAATGAGCAGTTCTTC. Encoded protein: CASSSEPRIIYNEQFF.

The chain combines TRBV12-3 or TRBV12-4 with TRBJ2-1, with D unclear. The germline V and J ends were trimmed by 5 bases and 8 bases, with 19 bases remaining between them. The CDR3 loop spans 15 amino acids. The CDR3 reads CASSPSGRLDDEQFF. In nucleotides, the CDR3 is TGTGCCAGCAGTCCATCCGGCCGGTTGGACGATGAGCAGTTCTTC.

The chain combines TRBV6-5 with TRBJ2-7, with 7 bases aligning to TRBD1. From germline, CDR1 is MNHEY and CDR2 SVGAGI. The CDR3 is made up of 14 amino acids. The V gene end was trimmed by 4 bases and the J gene end by 6 bases; junction bases not matched to a gene: 9. The CDR3 nucleotides read TGTGCCAGCAGTTTGACAGGGTTGTTGTCCGAGCAGTACGTC. This codes for CASSLTGLLSEQYV.

This chain connects TRBV10-2 to TRBJ1-2, with D hard to call. The CDR3 totals 14 residues. CDR1 and CDR2 (germline): WSHSY, SAAADI. V dropped 0 bases and J dropped 2 bases, with 7 bases sitting between them. The CDR3: CASSESMGNYGYTF. CDR3 DNA sequence: TGCGCCAGCAGTGAGTCGATGGGGAACTATGGCTACACCTTC.

The chain employs TRBV12-3 or TRBV12-4 and TRBJ2-5; D is possibly TRBD1 (5 bases). The CDR3 has 12 amino acids. With 10 bases removed from V and 1 base from J, the gap between germline ends came to 10 bases. CDR3 DNA: TGTGCCACCTCGACAGTCCAAGAGACCCAGTACTTC. It codes for CATSTVQETQYF.

V is TRBV5-1 and J is TRBJ1-1; D possibly corresponds to TRBD1 (5 bases). The CDR3 contains 16 residues. Trimming removed 3 bases from V and 0 bases from J, with 15 bases in between. Germline loops: CDR1 SGHRS, CDR2 YFSETQ. The CDR3, as DNA: TGCGCCAGCAGCTCCCTCGGGGGTAGCATGAACACTGAAGCTTTCTTT. Protein product: CASSSLGGSMNTEAFF.

This clonotype was seen at least ten times. The chain uses TRBV7-2 and TRBJ2-2, with 8 bases lining up with TRBD1. Germline V gives CDR1 SGHTA, CDR2 FQGNSA. This CDR3 is 16 amino acids long. The V segment lost 1 base and the J segment 2 bases; nucleotides outside the gene matches: 3. The CDR3 spells CASSLGGTGNTGELFF. The DNA of the CDR3 is TGTGCCAGCAGCTTAGGGGGGACAGGAAACACCGGGGAGCTGTTTTTT.

This clonotype was counted a few times. This chain links TRBV12-3 or TRBV12-4 with TRBJ2-1, with TRBD2 matching over 8 bases. This CDR3 comprises 14 residues. The junction had 10 bases not matched to a gene; V was cut back by 6 bases and J by 9 bases. The CDR3 nucleotides are TGTGCCAGCAGCCCCTCCTGGACTAGCCCTGAGCAGTTCTTC. Its translation: CASSPSWTSPEQFF.

This clonotype was detected only a few times. This chain links TRBV6-6 with TRBJ2-7, with D tentatively TRBD1 or TRBD2 (5 bases each). V shed 10 bases and J shed 4 bases, with 17 bases lying between them. CDR1 and CDR2 (germline): MNHNY, SVGAGI (reference sequence). CDR3 size: 13 residues. CDR3 bases: TGTGCCACGACAAGGGACCCCCTGTACGAGCAGTACTTC. Amino acid sequence: CATTRDPLYEQYF.

J is TRBJ2-3 and V is TRBV10-3, with 7 bases identical to TRBD2. The CDR3 is 16 amino acids. Per the germline V gene, CDR1 is ENHRY and CDR2 is SYGVKD. Trimming took 2 bases from V and 2 from J; bases not matched to a gene: 7. CDR3 bases: TGTGCCATCAGTGAGGGGTTAGCGGGCCTCACAGATACGCAGTATTTT. Protein: CAISEGLAGLTDTQYF.

This clonotype was detected a few times. The gene calls are TRBV6-2 or TRBV6-3 and TRBJ1-1; D gene unclear. In germline, CDR1 is MNHEY, CDR2 SVGEGT. V was trimmed by 5 bases and J by 3 bases, leaving 13 bases between them. The length of the CDR3 is 14 residues. The CDR3 DNA reads as TGTGCCAGCAGTGAGGACGGAACCTACACTGAAGCTTTCTTT. This sequence encodes CASSEDGTYTEAFF.